These 5 T cell receptor beta chains originate from one sample sequenced in a study of cytomegalovirus exposure and HLA in healthy donors. This PCR relied on a set of 60 Vbeta primers and 13 Jbeta primers. TCRdb's copy holds only in-frame clones and misses some; the assay was immunoSEQ multiplex PCR. This table has 150,000 to 200,000 clones, approximately 72% appearing once. Input material: PBMCs. The receptors stem from a female donor in good health and CMV-seronegative.

This clone was counted between two and nine times. This chain links TRBV7-9 with TRBJ2-7; a possible D gene is TRBD2 (6 bases). CDR1 is SEHNR, CDR2 FQNEAQ, per germline (reference sequence). The CDR3 sequence is 11 residues long. Trimming took off 5 bases at V and 12 bases at J, with 14 bases between the two ends. Here the CDR3 DNA reads TGTGCCAGCAGCATGGGGGACTTAGCGTACTTC. The encoded protein is CASSMGDLAYF.

This chain uses TRBV5-1 with TRBJ2-3; tentatively, D is TRBD1 (7 bases). The germline V gene has CDR1 SGHRS and CDR2 YFSETQ. The CDR3 spans 16 residues. V was cut by 4 bases and J by 4 bases, with 19 bases left in between. CDR3 in DNA: TGCGCCAGCAGCCCGGCCTTCACAGGGGAGGCAGATACGCAGTATTTT. Translating it yields CASSPAFTGEADTQYF.

This clone was found a few times. This chain uses TRBV15 with TRBJ1-3; maybe TRBD1 (6 bases). Germline loops: CDR1 LNHNV, CDR2 YYDKDF (reference sequence). Trimming took 4 bases from V and 0 from J, leaving 7 bases between them. The CDR3 totals 14 residues. The CDR3 reads CATSNRVSGNTIYF. CDR3 DNA sequence: TGTGCCACCAGCAACAGGGTCTCTGGAAACACCATATATTTT.

Regarding this clone: A junction boundary mismatches the germline segment, possibly from a read error. The V call is TRBV6-5, the J call TRBJ2-3, with 8 bases identical to TRBD1. The CDR3 loop spans 16 amino acids. Germline values: CDR1 MNHEY, CDR2 SVGAGI. The CDR3 loop is CASSYGSGWGTGTQYF. The CDR3 nucleotides are TGTGCCAGCAGTTACGGGTCCGGGTGGGGGACAGGTACGCAGTATTTT.

The chain employs TRBV5-1 and TRBJ1-2; D uncertain. CDR3 length: 15 residues. V gave up 0 bases and J gave up 0 bases, with 9 bases separating them. Germline CDR1 and CDR2: SGHRS and YFSETQ. The CDR3 bases are TGCGCCAGCAGCTTGGCGGGATTAGCTAACTATGGCTACACCTTC. Its translation is CASSLAGLANYGYTF.